Listed below are T cell receptor beta chains from one sample, sequenced in a study of human T cells and chemical hapten exposure. One entry per CDR3 protein results from TCRdb running MiXCR on the RACE reads. The data hold about 89,000 distinct CDR3 sequences, with 11% observed a single time. Sequenced material: whole blood, taken in connection with sensitization to the hapten diphenylcyclopropenone (DPC). These receptors all stem from a woman aged 55-69 years with alopecia areata. Some clones in this sample may be carry-over from other donors' samples. The conserved cysteine and the conserved F or W are not part of the CDR3 here. The order of the fields is V gene, D gene, CDR3 protein. The D gene is left open where the match is weak.

>TRBV7-9|NA
ASSLGGDSNQPQH
>TRBV12-3/TRBV12-4|TRBD1
ASRHRGGSMNTEAF
>TRBV12-3/TRBV12-4|NA
ASSPHLGVFSNQPQH
>TRBV20-1|NA
SASWSGDTEVF
>TRBV7-8|NA
ASSNRQNYGYT
>TRBV29-1|NA
SVERTDNYGYT
>TRBV5-1|NA
ASSEGTANTGELF
>TRBV18|NA
ASSPPWSSSGNTIY
>TRBV7-9|NA
ASSLGPPYEQY
>TRBV6-5|TRBD1
ASSSRQGYNQPQH
>TRBV28|TRBD1
ASRERDRGTDTQY
>TRBV9|NA
ASSPLSGAGKETQY